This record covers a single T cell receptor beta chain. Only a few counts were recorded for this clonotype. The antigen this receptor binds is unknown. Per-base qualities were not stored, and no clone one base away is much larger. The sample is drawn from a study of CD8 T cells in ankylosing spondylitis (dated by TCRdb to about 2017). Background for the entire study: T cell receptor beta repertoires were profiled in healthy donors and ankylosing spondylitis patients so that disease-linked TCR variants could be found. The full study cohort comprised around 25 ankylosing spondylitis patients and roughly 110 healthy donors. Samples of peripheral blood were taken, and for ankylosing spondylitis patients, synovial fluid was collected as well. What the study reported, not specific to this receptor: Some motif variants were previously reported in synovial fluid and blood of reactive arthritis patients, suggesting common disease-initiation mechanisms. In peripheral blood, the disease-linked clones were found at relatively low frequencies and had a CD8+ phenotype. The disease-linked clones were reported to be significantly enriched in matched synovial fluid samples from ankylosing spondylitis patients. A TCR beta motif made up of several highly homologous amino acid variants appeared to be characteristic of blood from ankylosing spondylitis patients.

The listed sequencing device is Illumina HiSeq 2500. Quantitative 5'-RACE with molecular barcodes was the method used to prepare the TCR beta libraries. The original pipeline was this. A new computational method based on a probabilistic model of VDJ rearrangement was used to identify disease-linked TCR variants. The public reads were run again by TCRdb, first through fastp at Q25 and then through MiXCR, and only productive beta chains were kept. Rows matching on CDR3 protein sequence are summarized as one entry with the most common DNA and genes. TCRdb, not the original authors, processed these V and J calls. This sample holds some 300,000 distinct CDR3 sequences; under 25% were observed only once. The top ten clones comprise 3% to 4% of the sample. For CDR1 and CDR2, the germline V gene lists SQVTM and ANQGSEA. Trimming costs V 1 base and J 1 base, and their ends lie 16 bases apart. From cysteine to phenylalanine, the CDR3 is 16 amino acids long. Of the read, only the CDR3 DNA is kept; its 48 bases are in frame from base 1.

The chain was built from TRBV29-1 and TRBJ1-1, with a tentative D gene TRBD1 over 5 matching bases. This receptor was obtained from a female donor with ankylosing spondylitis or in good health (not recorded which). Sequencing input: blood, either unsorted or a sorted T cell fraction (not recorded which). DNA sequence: TGCAGCGTTGAAGGGGCGTGGGGTGGGGGGAACACTGAAGCTTTCTTT. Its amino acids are CSVEGAWGGGNTEAFF.